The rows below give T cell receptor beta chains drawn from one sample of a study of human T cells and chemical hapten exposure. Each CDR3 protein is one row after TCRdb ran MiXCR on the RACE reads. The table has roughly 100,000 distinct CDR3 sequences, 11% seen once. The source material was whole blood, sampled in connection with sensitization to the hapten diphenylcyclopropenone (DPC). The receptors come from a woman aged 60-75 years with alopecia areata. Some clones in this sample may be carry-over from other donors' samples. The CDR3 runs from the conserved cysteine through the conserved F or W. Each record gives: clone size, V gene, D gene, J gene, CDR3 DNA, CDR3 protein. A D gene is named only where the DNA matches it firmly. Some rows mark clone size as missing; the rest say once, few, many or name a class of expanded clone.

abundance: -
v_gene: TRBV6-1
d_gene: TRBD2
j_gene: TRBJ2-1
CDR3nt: TGTGCCAGCAGTGTGGCGGGGGGGCGCGATGAGCAGTTCTTC
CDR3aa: CASSVAGGRDEQFF

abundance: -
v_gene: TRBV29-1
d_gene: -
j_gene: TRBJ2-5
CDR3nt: TGCAGCGTTGATGGTTCCTCGGTCGGGGAAGAGACCCAGTACTTC
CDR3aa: CSVDGSSVGEETQYF

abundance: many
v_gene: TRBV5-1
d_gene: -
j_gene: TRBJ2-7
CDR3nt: TGCGCCAGCAGCTTGCCAGCACAGGGCAACTACGCCTACGAGCAGTACTTC
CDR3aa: CASSLPAQGNYAYEQYF

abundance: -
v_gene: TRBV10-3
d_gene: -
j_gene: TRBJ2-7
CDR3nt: TGTGCCATCAGGGGCTCCTACGAGCAGTACTTC
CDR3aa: CAIRGSYEQYF

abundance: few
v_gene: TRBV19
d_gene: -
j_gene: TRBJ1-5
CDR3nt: TGTGCCAGTAGTATTAGGCCTAGTGGGCATCAGCCCCAGCATTTT
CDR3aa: CASSIRPSGHQPQHF

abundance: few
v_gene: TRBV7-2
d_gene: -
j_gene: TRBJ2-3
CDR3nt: TGTGCCAGCAGCTCCCGAGCGACGGTGGGCACAGATACGCAGTATTTT
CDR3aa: CASSSRATVGTDTQYF

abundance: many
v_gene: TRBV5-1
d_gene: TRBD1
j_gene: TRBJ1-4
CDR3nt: TGCGCCAGCAGCCCACAGGGGGAGGATGAAAAACTGTTTTTT
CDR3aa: CASSPQGEDEKLFF

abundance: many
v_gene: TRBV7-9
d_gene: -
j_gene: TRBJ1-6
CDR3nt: TGTGCCAGCAGCCGGGGTTCACCCCTCCACTTT
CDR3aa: CASSRGSPLHF

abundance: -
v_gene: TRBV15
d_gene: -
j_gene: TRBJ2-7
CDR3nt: TGTGCCACCAGCGTGACAGAGGGCTACGAGCAGTACTTC
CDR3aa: CATSVTEGYEQYF

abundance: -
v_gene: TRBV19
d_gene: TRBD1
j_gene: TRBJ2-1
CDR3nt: TGTGCCAGTAGTACGGACAGGGGGTACAATGAGCAGTTCTTC
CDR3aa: CASSTDRGYNEQFF

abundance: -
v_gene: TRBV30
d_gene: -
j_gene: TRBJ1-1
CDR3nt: TGTGCCTCCGACAGAATCGACACTGAAGCTTTCTTT
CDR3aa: CASDRIDTEAFF

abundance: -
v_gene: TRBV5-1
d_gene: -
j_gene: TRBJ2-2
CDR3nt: TGCGCCAGCAGCTTGGGTGATGCCCCAAGGGCCGGGGAGCTGTTTTTT
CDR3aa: CASSLGDAPRAGELFF

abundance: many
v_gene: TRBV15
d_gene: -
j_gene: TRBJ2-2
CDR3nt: TGTGCCACCAGCGCCCGGACGGTTATCGGACGGGAGCTGTTTTTT
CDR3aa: CATSARTVIGRELFF

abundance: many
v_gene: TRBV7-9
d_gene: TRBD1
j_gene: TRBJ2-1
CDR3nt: TGTGCCAGCAGCGGGCCGGGACAGGGGTCCTCCTACAATGAGCAGTTCTTC
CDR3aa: CASSGPGQGSSYNEQFF

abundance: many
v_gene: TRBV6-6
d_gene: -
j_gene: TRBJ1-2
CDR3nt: TGTGCCAGCAGTCTGGAGGGGCGCCACTATGGCTACACCTTC
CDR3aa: CASSLEGRHYGYTF

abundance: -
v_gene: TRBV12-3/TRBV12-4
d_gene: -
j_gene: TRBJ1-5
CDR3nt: TGTGCCAGCAGTCCCGTGGGGGGCGGCAATCAGCCCCAGCATTTT
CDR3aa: CASSPVGGGNQPQHF

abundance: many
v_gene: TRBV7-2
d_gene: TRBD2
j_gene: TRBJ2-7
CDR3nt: TGTGCCAGCAGCCCGGGGGGAGCCCGCTCCGAGCAGTACTTC
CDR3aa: CASSPGGARSEQYF

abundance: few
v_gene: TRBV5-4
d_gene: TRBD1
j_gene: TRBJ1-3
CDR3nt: TGTGCCAGCAGCCGCCTGGGACAGGGCGCTGGAAACACCATATATTTT
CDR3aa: CASSRLGQGAGNTIYF

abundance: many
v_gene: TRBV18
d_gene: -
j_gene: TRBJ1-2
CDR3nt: TGTGCCAGCTCACCAAATAACCGGGAACGAGGCTATGGCTACACCTTC
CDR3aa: CASSPNNRERGYGYTF

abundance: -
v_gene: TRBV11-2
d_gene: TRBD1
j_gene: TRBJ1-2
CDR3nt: TGTGCCAGTCAGGACAGGGCGAACTATGGCTACACCTTC
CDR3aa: CASQDRANYGYTF

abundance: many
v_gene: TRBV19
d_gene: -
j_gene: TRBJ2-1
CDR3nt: TGTGCCAGTAGCAAGGAGGGACAGCTACCGGGGATAAGAAATGAGCAGTTCTTC
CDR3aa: CASSKEGQLPGIRNEQFF

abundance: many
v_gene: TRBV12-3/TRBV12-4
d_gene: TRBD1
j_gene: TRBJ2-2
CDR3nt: TGTGCCAGCAGTGGCACCGGGACAGGGAGCGGGGAGCTGTTTTTT
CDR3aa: CASSGTGTGSGELFF

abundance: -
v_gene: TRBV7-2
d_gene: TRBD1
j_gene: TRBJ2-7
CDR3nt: TGTGCCAGCAGCTCGGGACAGTACGAGCAGTACTTC
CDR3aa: CASSSGQYEQYF

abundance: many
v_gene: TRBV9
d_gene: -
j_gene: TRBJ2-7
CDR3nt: TGTGCCAGCAGCGCGGGGTACAGCTCCTACGAGCAGTACTTC
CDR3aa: CASSAGYSSYEQYF

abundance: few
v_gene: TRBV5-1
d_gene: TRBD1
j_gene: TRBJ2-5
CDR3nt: TGCGCCAGCAGCTTCCGACAGGGGGCCGGGGAGACCCAGTACTTC
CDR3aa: CASSFRQGAGETQYF

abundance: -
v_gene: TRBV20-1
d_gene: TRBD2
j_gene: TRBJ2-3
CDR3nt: TGCAGTGCTAGGGACCTAGGTGGCGGGGGTGATACGCAGTATTTT
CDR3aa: CSARDLGGGGDTQYF